This T cell receptor (beta chain) was sequenced in a study of blood T cell repertoires in COVID-19. In germline, CDR1 is SNHLY, CDR2 FYNNEI. V shed 6 bases and J 3 bases; nucleotides not matched to a gene: 3. CDR3 size: 13 residues. Assay used: immunoSEQ multiplex PCR; TCRdb lists only in-frame clones, some missing. This table has 400,000 to 550,000 clones, roughly 85% appearing once. This receptor was identified in a woman aged 18-29 years with acute COVID-19. Sequencing used PBMCs or T cells enriched from blood (not recorded which). This sequence joins TRBV2 and TRBJ2-7; 9 bases are a match to TRBD1. CDR3 loop: CASRRDRVYEQYF. For the CDR3, the DNA is TGTGCCAGCAGGAGGGACAGGGTCTACGAGCAGTACTTC.